This TCR beta chain was observed in a study of naive and memory T cell subsets. Study observations and caveats: From naive to CM, EM and EMRA, diversity decreased and Gini increased. Possibly reflecting memory cells re-expressing CD45RA, a few larger clonotypes occurred in naive repertoires, especially CD8.

Germline lookup yields CDR1 LNHNV and CDR2 YYDKDF (reference sequence). CDR3 length equals 17 residues. The trim removed 3 bases at V and 2 bases at J, leaving 5 bases unmatched. After the first PCR, alpha and beta chain libraries were processed separately. CD4 T cells were positively selected, then CD8 T cells from the CD4-negative fraction. Both TRBC1 and TRBC2 were covered by a beta constant-region primer of two equimolar oligonucleotides. Nested alpha and beta constant-region primers with the SP2 primer drove four PCR rounds on ligated cDNA. A 12-nucleotide UMI and the SP2 primer were added to the cDNA 3' end by oligonucleotide ligation. TCRdb re-derived calls from the UMI-ligation and nested PCR reads in MiXCR, one entry per CDR3 protein. The data hold about 90,000 distinct CDR3 sequences, with around 10% observed a single time. In this sample, this clonotype turned up a few times. What it binds is unknown.

The V and J genes are TRBV15 and TRBJ2-3; 13 bases align to TRBD2. Input material: naive CD4+ T cells from blood. This TCR was recovered from a human donor in good health. CDR3 DNA sequence: TGTGCCACCAGCAGGACTGGGACTAGCGGGATCACAGATACGCAGTATTTT. Translating it yields CATSRTGTSGITDTQYF.